Sequencing of this TCR beta chain was carried out in a study of blood T cell repertoires in COVID-19. The overall study: COVID-19 samples from acute and convalescent phases originated in the United States, Italy and Spain. T cells, B-cell-depleted T cells, or PBMCs provided the cDNA or gDNA that served as material.

Trimming cost V 2 bases and J 5 bases, with 13 bases left between them. The CDR3 has 14 amino acids. Germline V gene lookup returns CDR1 SQVTM and CDR2 ANQGSEA. The data were produced by immunoSEQ multiplex PCR, yet TCRdb's version contains in-frame clones alone and is incomplete. Found here are 200,000 to 250,000 clones, 70% to 90% of them singletons; the top ten hold roughly a tenth. Those enrolled, adults aged 18 to 89 years, came from 25 or so US areas. The recovered donors of Cohort 3 showed two negative PCRs, clearance, or symptom resolution. Sequences were obtained from PBMCs or T cells enriched from blood (not recorded which). The clonotype originates from a man aged 25 to 40 who had recovered from COVID-19. V is TRBV29-1 and J is TRBJ2-1; possibly TRBD2 for D (6 bases). CDR3 sequence: CSVEWGDGNNEQFF. The CDR3 region has the DNA TGCAGCGTTGAATGGGGGGACGGAAACAATGAGCAGTTCTTC.